This T cell receptor (beta chain) was found in a study of cytomegalovirus exposure and HLA in healthy donors. Regarding this clone: Its cognate antigen is unknown.

J was trimmed by 4 bases and V by 2 bases; bases with no gene match: 1. The CDR3 runs to 14 residues. Researchers ran the PCR with 60 Vbeta and 13 Jbeta primers. Only in-frame clones appear in the TCRdb table, and some are missing; sequencing was by immunoSEQ multiplex PCR. The sample holds about 93,000 clones; roughly 79% are singletons and the top ten take 0.55% to 0.65%. Study results and limitations: Donors were assumed by presence/absence analyses to have roughly uniform sequencing depth. A later analysis found most CMV-associated TCR beta chains apparently HLA-restricted.

V is TRBV23-1 and J is TRBJ1-1; 10 bases line up with TRBD1. TRBV23-1 is annotated as an ORF whose role is uncertain. The sample comprised PBMCs. The sequence came from a man aged 25-40 years in good health and CMV-seronegative. The CDR3 sequence: CASSQGTGATEAFF. CDR3 in DNA: TGCGCCAGCAGTCAAGGGACAGGGGCCACTGAAGCTTTCTTT.